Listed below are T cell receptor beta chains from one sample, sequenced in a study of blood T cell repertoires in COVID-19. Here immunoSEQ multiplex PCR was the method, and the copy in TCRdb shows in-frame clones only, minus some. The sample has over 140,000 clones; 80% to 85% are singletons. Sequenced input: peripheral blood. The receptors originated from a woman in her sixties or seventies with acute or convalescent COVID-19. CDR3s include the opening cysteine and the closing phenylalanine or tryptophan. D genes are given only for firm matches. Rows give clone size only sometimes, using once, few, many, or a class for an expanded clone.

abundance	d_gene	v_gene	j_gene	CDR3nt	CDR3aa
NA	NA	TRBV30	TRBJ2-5	TGTGCTTTAGATCGGGGTTTTGGAGAGACCCAGTACTTC	CALDRGFGETQYF
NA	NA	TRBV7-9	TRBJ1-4	TGTGCCAGCAGCTTAGACTCCTCTAGGGGTGGTGAAAAACTGTTTTTT	CASSLDSSRGGEKLFF
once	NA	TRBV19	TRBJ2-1	TGTGCCAGTAGTATATCAACGGGAGTCCACAATGAGCAGTTCTTC	CASSISTGVHNEQFF
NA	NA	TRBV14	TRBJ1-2	TGTGCCAGCAGCCGGGAGCCTAACTATGGCTACACCTTC	CASSREPNYGYTF
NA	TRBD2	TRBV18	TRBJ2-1	TGTGCCAGCTCACCACGGCTAGCGGGGGGGGAGGACAATGAGCAGTTCTTC	CASSPRLAGGEDNEQFF
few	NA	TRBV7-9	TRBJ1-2	TGTGCCAGCAGTCCCACTAGGGGGAAAAAAGACTATGGCTACACCTTC	CASSPTRGKKDYGYTF
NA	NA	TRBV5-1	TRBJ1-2	TGCGCCAGCAGCTTGGACAGGTTTGGCGGCTACACCTTC	CASSLDRFGGYTF
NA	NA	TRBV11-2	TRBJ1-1	TGTGCCAGCAGCTGGGGGCAGATGAACACTGAAGCTTTCTTT	CASSWGQMNTEAFF
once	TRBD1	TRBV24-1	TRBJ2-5	TGTGCCACCAGTGACCCGACAGAACAGGGGCTACAAGAGACCCAGTACTTC	CATSDPTEQGLQETQYF
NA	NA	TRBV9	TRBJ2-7	TGTGCCAGCAGCCCCCGCCCAGACTTCTCCTACGAGCAGTACTTC	CASSPRPDFSYEQYF
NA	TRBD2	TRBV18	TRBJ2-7	TGTGCCAGCTCACCTAATACGGCTAGCGGATACTACGAGCAGTACTTC	CASSPNTASGYYEQYF
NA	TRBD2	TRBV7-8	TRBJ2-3	TGTGCCAGCAGTCGGACCGGGACTAGCGGGATTGGGCGCACAGATACGCAGTATTTT	CASSRTGTSGIGRTDTQYF